This TCR beta chain was found in a study of OX40 agonist ivuxolimab in advanced cancers. General notes on the study: Ivuxolimab was an agonistic, fully human IgG2 monoclonal antibody directed against OX40 (CD134), a costimulatory receptor. Of the 52 patients in dose escalation, 19 had hepatocellular carcinoma, some 15 had melanoma, 9 had renal cell carcinoma and 9 had head and neck cancer. Prior anti-PD-1, anti-PD-L1 or anti-CTLA-4 therapy was permitted, and checkpoint inhibitors had been received by around 40% of dose-escalation patients. Partial responses were achieved by three dose-escalation patients, of whom one had hepatocellular carcinoma and two had cutaneous melanoma. Intravenous ivuxolimab was administered to patients every 2 weeks at six dose levels: 0.01, 0.1, 0.3, 1.5, 3 and 10 mg/kg. The point of sequencing TCRbeta in the periphery was to test whether ivuxolimab changed TCR sequence diversity and drove clonal T-cell expansion. The monotherapy dose-escalation portion (N ≈ 52 patients) of the phase I ivuxolimab trial is reported in the paper. The dose-escalation cohort was roughly 80% male with a mean age of about 60 years, ranging from roughly 23 to 79. What the research found in general, with its limitations: The antigen specificity of the peripheral T cells that underwent clonal expansion was not determined. In the 0.1-3.0 mg/kg groups, partial responders had among the lowest normalized peripheral clonal expansion, particularly in CD8+ T cells. After ivuxolimab, more expanded clones were found on average in CD8+ T cells than in CD4+ T cells. Low levels of normalized T-cell clonal expansion were also seen in some patients who did not respond. Clonal expansion of both CD4+ and CD8+ blood T cells was observed from baseline to week 6 at doses 0.1 to 3.0 mg/kg.

The trial excluded patients who had a history of autoimmune disease or who were on systemic immunosuppression. Peripheral blood for TCR sequencing was drawn from every dose cohort at baseline, at cycle 4 day 1 and at cycle 7 day 1. Samples were obtained from an open-label, multicenter, first-in-human phase I dose-escalation trial of ivuxolimab. Adults with locally advanced or metastatic melanoma, renal cell carcinoma, hepatocellular carcinoma or head and neck squamous cell carcinoma were enrolled in the trial. Before TCR sequencing, CD4+ and CD8+ T cells were separately sorted from peripheral blood. A note on this clone: Its target antigen remains unknown. There are no base qualities to consult, and no much larger clone falls within one base.

To sequence the TCRbeta CDR3 region, genomic DNA was isolated from the sorted cells. The immunoSEQ Assay was used to sequence the TCRbeta CDR3 regions. TCRdb holds this immuneACCESS table with in-frame rearrangements only. Some clones are missing; in checked studies, unresolved V genes explain under half, and the rest has no known cause. A total of about 100,000 clones appear in this sample, nearly 90% of them only once. The ten largest clones capture around 0.16% of the sample. The sequences come from CD4+ or CD8+ T cells sorted from blood, collected in a trial of the OX40 agonist ivuxolimab. This clonotype originated in an adult with an advanced solid tumor such as melanoma, head and neck, liver or kidney cancer.

In nucleotides, the sequence is TGCGCCAGCAGCTTGATGGGTTCCCCCGGGGAGCAGTACTTC. It encodes CASSLMGSPGEQYF. The rearranged chain carries TRBV5-1 and TRBJ2-7; no D gene call is confident. V was cut back by 1 base and J by 7 bases, leaving a gap of 15 bases between them. Reading the germline V gene gives CDR1 SGHRS and CDR2 YFSETQ. Taken from cysteine to phenylalanine, the CDR3 has 14 residues. Only CDR3 DNA is held: 42 bases, read in frame from base 1.